Shown below are 29 T cell receptor beta chains from a single sample sequenced in a study of T cells in Graves' hyperthyroidism and ophthalmopathy (dated by TCRdb to about 2019). Library creation used multiplex PCR. For sequencing, an Illumina HiSeq 2000 was employed. The TCR beta CDR3 regions were amplified from the RNA transcripts. For the first round of RT-PCR on the TCR CDR3, the HTBI primer set was used together with the Qiagen OneStep RT-PCR kit. The public reads were run again by TCRdb, first through fastp at Q25 and then through MiXCR, and only productive beta chains were kept. Rows merge per CDR3 protein into single entries with the most common DNA and genes. Counted in this sample were 600,000 to 650,000 distinct CDR3 sequences; about a fifth of them appeared once. The ten largest clones take up approximately 30% of the sample. Sequencing used blood. The receptors were sampled from a man aged 25 to 45 with Graves' ophthalmopathy.

This clonotype has at least ten counts. The chain is built from TRBV7-8 and TRBJ2-3, with 7 bases identical to TRBD2. The germline V gene has CDR1 SGHVS and CDR2 FQNEAQ. The CDR3 is 17 residues long. Trimming at V came to 1 base and at J to 0 bases, leaving 7 bases not matched to a gene. CDR3 in amino acids: CASSLVVSGPSTDTQYF. The CDR3 region has the DNA TGTGCCAGCAGCTTAGTTGTTAGCGGGCCTAGCACAGATACGCAGTATTTT.

The rearrangement joins TRBV7-3 to TRBJ2-7; D possibly uses TRBD1 or TRBD2 (5 bases each). Germline CDR1 and CDR2: SGHTA and FQGTGA. Deletions cut 5 bases from V and 6 bases from J, with 20 bases between. The CDR3 loop spans 15 amino acids. The CDR3 sequence: CASSEGVARAGEQYF. The CDR3 coding sequence is TGTGCCAGCAGCGAAGGGGTGGCTCGTGCGGGCGAGCAGTACTTC.

This clonotype was counted between two and nine times. The V and J genes are TRBV2 and TRBJ2-1; TRBD2 matches 13 bases. Germline loops: CDR1 SNHLY, CDR2 FYNNEI. V shed 9 bases, J shed 0 bases, and the junction held 14 bases outside the gene matches. This CDR3 is built from 19 residues. CDR3 amino acids: CASRSTGTSGKSSYNEQFF. Written as DNA, the CDR3 is TGTGCCAGTAGAAGCACCGGGACTAGCGGGAAAAGCTCCTACAATGAGCAGTTCTTC.

The gene calls are TRBV10-3 and TRBJ2-3, with 7 bases lining up with TRBD2. Germline assignment: CDR1 ENHRY and CDR2 SYGVKD. With V trimmed by 11 bases and J by 2 bases, 10 bases remained unmatched. There are 14 residues in the CDR3. In DNA form, the CDR3 reads TGTGCCTCCTCCTCCGGGACTAACACAGATACGCAGTATTTT. It is translated as CASSSGTNTDTQYF.

This clonotype was seen repeatedly, ten times or more. The rearrangement links TRBV3-1 to TRBJ2-5; D is unclear. The V gene lost 4 bases and the J gene lost 1 base, with 10 bases spanning the gap. The CDR3 runs 14 residues. Germline V gene lookup returns CDR1 LGHDT and CDR2 YNNKEL (reference sequence). This CDR3 is CASSPASGQETQYF. The DNA of the CDR3 is TGTGCCAGCAGCCCCGCATCGGGCCAAGAGACCCAGTACTTC.

This chain joins TRBV7-9 and TRBJ2-3, with TRBD2 as a possible D gene (5 bases). Germline lookup yields CDR1 SEHNR and CDR2 FQNEAQ (reference sequence). The CDR3 is 14 residues long. V was trimmed by 11 bases and J by 0 bases, leaving 15 bases between them. The CDR3: CAADGGSSTDTQYF. CDR3 nucleotide sequence: TGTGCCGCGGACGGAGGTTCTAGCACAGATACGCAGTATTTT.

This clonotype was picked up a small number of times. CDR3 amino acids: CASSPRTASDTQYF. Here the CDR3 DNA reads TGCGCCAGCAGCCCGCGGACAGCCTCAGATACGCAGTATTTT. The rearrangement uses TRBV5-1 and TRBJ2-3; weak D call: TRBD1 (6 bases). This CDR3 comprises 14 residues. Germline CDR1 SGHRS, CDR2 YFSETQ. V lost 4 bases, J lost 4 bases, and 13 bases lay in between.

This clonotype was detected ten times or more. The chain recombines TRBV2 with TRBJ1-1; D is unclear. V was shortened by 4 bases and J by 11 bases, with 11 bases between the two germline ends. Germline loops: CDR1 SNHLY, CDR2 FYNNEI. CDR3 length: 11 residues. The CDR3 bases are TGTGCCAGCAGTGTCCGTCGGATGGCTTTCTTT. This gives the protein CASSVRRMAFF.

Of note for this clonotype: A much larger clone lies one base from this, so it may be a read error. The gene calls are TRBV5-1 and TRBJ2-3, with 9 bases matching TRBD1. The CDR3 length is 16 residues. The germline V gene has CDR1 SGHRS and CDR2 YFSETQ. CDR3 DNA: TGCGCCAGCAGCTGGGGGACAGGGCAAGTCGCAGATACGCGGTATTTT. Protein sequence: CASSWGTGQVADTRYF.

The chain links TRBV2 to TRBJ2-2; the match to TRBD2 covers 9 bases. There are 17 residues in the CDR3. Germline lookup yields CDR1 SNHLY and CDR2 FYNNEI. V lost 7 bases, J lost 4 bases, and 13 bases stayed unmatched. The chain's CDR3 is CASKVAGEGASTGELFF. DNA of the CDR3: TGTGCCAGCAAGGTAGCGGGAGAAGGGGCGAGCACCGGGGAGCTGTTTTTT. The full variable domain, rest sourced from reference TRBV2 and TRBJ2-2, is EPEVTQTPSHQVTQMGQEVILRCVPISNHLYFYWYRQILGQKVEFLVSFYNNEISEKSEIFDDQFSVERPDGSNFTLKIRSTKLEDSAMYFCASKVAGEGASTGELFFGEGSRLTVL.

Concerning this clonotype: A much larger clone differs from this one at a single base, so this may be a read error. The chain combines TRBV28 with TRBJ2-7, with 9 bases identical to TRBD2. The CDR3 totals 14 residues. Germline-derived CDR1 and CDR2 are MDHEN and SYDVKM. The J segment lost 6 bases and the V segment lost 6 bases, leaving 9 bases of the junction unmatched. CDR3 region: CASSPSGKPCEQYF. CDR3 nucleotide sequence: TGTGCCAGCAGCCCTAGCGGGAAACCTTGCGAGCAGTACTTC.

J is TRBJ2-3 and V is TRBV4-3; D perhaps matches TRBD2 (6 bases). Germline V CDR1 and CDR2: LGHNA, YSLEER. CDR3 length: 15 amino acids. The V gene lost 1 base and the J gene lost 3 bases, with 11 bases spanning the gap. The CDR3 nucleotides read TGCGCCAGCAGCCAAGGATCGGGAGTAACAGATACGCAGTATTTT. Translating gives CASSQGSGVTDTQYF.

In its sample, this clonotype was seen once. This rearrangement joins TRBV10-2 to TRBJ2-7; D is perhaps TRBD2 (5 bases). CDR1 is WSHSY and CDR2 is SAAADI in the germline V gene. The CDR3 totals 13 residues. The V end was cut by 7 bases, the J end by 0 bases, with 10 bases between. CDR3 nucleotides: TGCGCCAGCATTCGGGCGGGCTCCTACGAGCAGTACTTC. Translation gives CASIRAGSYEQYF.

V is TRBV9 and J is TRBJ2-3, with 8 bases aligning to TRBD2. The CDR3 contains 15 residues. The germline gives CDR1 SGDLS, CDR2 YYNGEE. V lost 2 bases and J lost 3; bases outside the gene matches: 5. The CDR3 protein is CASSVWSGSTDTQYF. CDR3 coding DNA: TGTGCCAGCAGCGTTTGGAGCGGGAGTACAGATACGCAGTATTTT.

This clonotype has a count of ten or more. V is TRBV6-5 and J is TRBJ2-7, with 12 nucleotides matching TRBD2. This CDR3 spans 15 amino acids. Germline loops: CDR1 MNHEY, CDR2 SVGAGI. V was pared by 0 bases and J by 4 bases, with 1 base of the junction left unmatched. CDR3 residues: CASSYSTSGSYEQYF. The CDR3 nucleotides are TGTGCCAGCAGTTACTCGACTAGCGGGAGTTACGAGCAGTACTTC.

This clonotype has more than one count but fewer than ten. V and J are TRBV18 and TRBJ2-7, with D tentatively TRBD1 or TRBD2 (5 bases each). The CDR3 totals 16 residues. CDR1 is KGHSH, CDR2 LQKENI, per germline. With 0 bases removed from V and 1 base from J, the gap between germline ends came to 13 bases. This CDR3 reads CASSPPGGQGSYEQYF. The CDR3 DNA reads as TGTGCCAGCTCACCACCTGGAGGACAAGGGTCCTACGAGCAGTACTTC.

This clonotype occurred many times. The rearrangement uses TRBV28 and TRBJ1-5; the match to TRBD1 covers 11 bases. With V trimmed by 6 bases and J by 8 bases, 6 bases remained unmatched. This CDR3 has 14 residues. Germline V lookup: CDR1 MDHEN, CDR2 SYDVKM. CDR3 amino acids: CASSGTGGREPQHF. The CDR3 DNA is TGTGCCAGCAGCGGGACAGGGGGTAGGGAGCCCCAGCATTTT. Full variable domain (rest looked up from reference TRBV28 and TRBJ1-5): DVKVTQSSRYLVKRTGEKVFLECVQDMDHENMFWYRQDPGLGLRLIYFSYDVKMKEKGDIPEGYSVSREKKERFSLILESASTNQTSMYLCASSGTGGREPQHFGDGTRLSIL.

Ten or more counts support this clonotype. This chain joins TRBV5-6 and TRBJ2-1; tentative D call: TRBD2 (6 bases). V dropped 3 bases and J dropped 8 bases, with 18 bases sitting between them. The CDR3 consists of 15 residues. The V gene's germline CDR1 is SGHDT and CDR2 YYEEEE. The CDR3 is CASSWGVRETDEQFF. The CDR3 bases are TGTGCCAGCAGCTGGGGGGTCCGGGAGACAGATGAGCAGTTCTTC.

This clonotype was detected many times. J is TRBJ2-1 and V is TRBV6-1, with D possibly matching TRBD2 (6 bases). The CDR3 consists of 14 residues. Trimming shortened V by 7 bases and J by 0 bases, and 10 bases separated the two germline ends. Germline CDR1 MNHNS, CDR2 SASEGT. CDR3 nucleotide sequence: TGTGCCAGCAAGGACGGGAGCTCCTACAATGAGCAGTTCTTC. Protein product: CASKDGSSYNEQFF.

This rearrangement joins TRBV7-6 to TRBJ2-7; TRBD1 might be the D (6 bases). The CDR3 loop spans 15 amino acids. The V gene's germline CDR1 is SGHVS and CDR2 FNYEAQ. V was pared by 3 bases and J by 1 base, with 13 bases between. For the CDR3, the DNA is TGTGCCAGCAGCTTCCAGGACAGCCCTTCCTACGAGCAGTACTTC. It codes for CASSFQDSPSYEQYF.

This clonotype was seen a single time. The gene calls are TRBV20-1 and TRBJ1-1, with D perhaps TRBD1 (5 bases). The CDR3 extends over 15 amino acids. V lost 2 bases, J lost 0 bases, and 13 bases lay in between. CDR1 DFQATT and CDR2 SNEGSKA come from the germline V gene (reference sequence). CDR3 region: CSARTLDSLNTEAFF. The CDR3 DNA reads TGCAGTGCTAGAACCCTAGACAGCTTGAACACTGAAGCTTTCTTT.

This sequence joins TRBV5-8 and TRBJ2-3; maybe TRBD2 (6 bases). The CDR3 is made up of 15 amino acids. In germline, CDR1 is SGHTS, CDR2 YDEGEE. Trimming stripped 3 bases from V and 1 base from J, with 12 bases between. The CDR3 sequence: CASSSGRLGTDTQYF. In nucleotides, the CDR3 is TGTGCCAGCAGCTCCGGGAGATTGGGCACAGATACGCAGTATTTT.

In its sample, this clonotype was seen many times. This chain joins TRBV7-9 and TRBJ2-7; 9 bases map to TRBD1. The ends lost 5 bases at V and 3 bases at J; junction bases unmatched: 5. The CDR3 is 14 residues long. Germline-derived CDR1 and CDR2 are SEHNR and FQNEAQ (reference sequence). The CDR3 DNA is TGTGCCAGCAGCCGTACAGGGGGCTTCTACGAGCAGTACTTC. Translated, it gives CASSRTGGFYEQYF.

This clonotype appeared a few times. The chain carries TRBV7-2 and TRBJ2-7; D is perhaps TRBD2 (6 bases). CDR1 is SGHTA, CDR2 FQGNSA, per germline. Trimming stripped 4 bases from V and 2 bases from J, with 12 bases between. This CDR3 region has 14 residues. CDR3 amino acids: CASSSWDSTYEQYF. CDR3 coding DNA: TGTGCCAGCAGCTCTTGGGACTCCACCTACGAGCAGTACTTC.

This chain links TRBV5-1 with TRBJ2-7; 7 bases fit TRBD2. The V gene's germline CDR1 is SGHRS and CDR2 YFSETQ. This CDR3 is built from 13 residues. V dropped 2 bases and J dropped 4; count of bases not matched to a gene: 3. The CDR3 bases are TGCGCCAGCAGCTTTGAAGCGGGATACGAGCAGTACTTC. Amino acids: CASSFEAGYEQYF. The variable domain in full, with the rest retrieved from reference TRBV5-1 and TRBJ2-7, is KAGVTQTPRYLIKTRGQQVTLSCSPISGHRSVSWYQQTPGQGLQFLFEYFSETQRNKGNFPGRFSGRQFSNSRSEMNVSTLELGDSALYLCASSFEAGYEQYFGPGTRLTVT.

This clonotype was recorded at least ten times. The V and J genes are TRBV12-3 or TRBV12-4 and TRBJ2-1, with TRBD2 matching over 12 bases. CDR3 size: 15 residues. V trimming: 7 bases; J trimming: 8 bases; junction bases outside the gene matches: 9. Here the CDR3 DNA reads TGTGCCAGCATTCTAGCGGGAGGGCCCCCGGATGAGCAGTTCTTC. The encoded protein is CASILAGGPPDEQFF.

This clonotype was seen ten or more times. This chain connects TRBV3-1 to TRBJ2-3; no reliable D call. The CDR3 is 12 amino acids. CDR1 is LGHDT, CDR2 YNNKEL, per germline (reference sequence). Trimming left V 3 bases short and J 1 base short, with 2 bases between. The CDR3 DNA reads as TGTGCCAGCAGCCAGCGCACAGATACGCAGTATTTT. Translated, it gives CASSQRTDTQYF.

The V and J genes are TRBV29-1 and TRBJ2-7; 7 bases map to TRBD2. CDR3 length equals 11 residues. The V and J ends lost 5 bases and 4 bases, in that order; junction bases with no gene match: 2. Germline V gene sequence: CDR1 SQVTM, CDR2 ANQGSEA. CDR3 region: CSVYGGYEQYF. The CDR3 region has the DNA TGCAGCGTTTACGGGGGGTACGAGCAGTACTTC.

This clonotype appeared many times. V gene TRBV5-1 combines with J gene TRBJ2-7; 8 bases line up with TRBD2. V shed 3 bases, J shed 2 bases, and the junction held 7 bases outside the gene matches. This CDR3 is 15 amino acids long. CDR1 and CDR2 from the germline V gene are SGHRS and YFSETQ. CDR3 nucleotides: TGCGCCAGCAGCTCAACTACGGGACTAGCCTACGAGCAGTACTTC. This encodes CASSSTTGLAYEQYF.